A single sample is the source of the 6 T cell receptor beta chains below, sequenced in a study of OX40 agonist ivuxolimab in advanced cancers. Using immunoSEQ multiplex PCR, the repertoire was profiled, and TCRdb retains in-frame clones only, with some absent. Of tens of thousands of clones listed, 75% to 90% are singletons. Sequences were derived from CD4+ or CD8+ T cells sorted from blood, sampled in a trial of the OX40 agonist ivuxolimab. Receptor source: an adult with an advanced solid tumor such as melanoma, head and neck, liver or kidney cancer.

V gene TRBV4-3 combines with J gene TRBJ1-3, with D perhaps TRBD1 (6 bases). CDR1 is LGHNA, CDR2 YSLEER, per germline. This CDR3 region has 16 residues. The V gene lost 4 bases and the J gene lost 0 bases, with 13 bases spanning the gap. The CDR3 protein is CASSLFGDISGNTIYF. CDR3 DNA sequence: TGCGCCAGCAGCCTCTTTGGGGACATCTCTGGAAACACCATATATTTT.

This rearrangement joins TRBV7-9 to TRBJ2-7; 11 positions match TRBD1. The CDR3 has 15 residues. The trim removed 4 bases at V and 5 bases at J, leaving 7 bases unmatched. Per the germline V gene, CDR1 is SEHNR and CDR2 is FQNEAQ (reference sequence). The CDR3 region has the DNA TGTGCCAGCAGCTCAGCCGGGACAGGGGGTAACGAGCAGTACTTC. This translates into CASSSAGTGGNEQYF.

The rearrangement links TRBV7-9 to TRBJ2-3; no definite D call. This CDR3 has 15 residues. Trimming shortened V by 4 bases and J by 2 bases, and 13 bases separated the two germline ends. From germline, CDR1 is SEHNR and CDR2 FQNEAQ (reference sequence). The chain's CDR3 is CASSSARSVTDTQYF. The CDR3 nucleotides are TGTGCCAGCAGCTCGGCCAGGAGTGTCACAGATACGCAGTATTTT.

The chain couples TRBV30 to TRBJ2-7, with no clear D. Germline CDR1 is GTSNPN and CDR2 is SVGIG (reference sequence). V was cut by 2 bases and J by 3 bases, with 14 bases left in between. The CDR3 length is 14 residues. CDR3 DNA sequence: TGTGCCTGGAGTTGGGGAAACTCCTTCTACGAGCAGTACTTC. Amino acid sequence: CAWSWGNSFYEQYF.

The chain uses TRBV7-2 and TRBJ2-5; D is unresolved. Trimming took 3 bases from V and 1 from J, leaving 15 bases between them. This CDR3 is 16 amino acids long. Germline V CDR1 and CDR2: SGHTA, FQGNSA. CDR3 residues: CASSFRPREAQETQYF. CDR3 DNA: TGTGCCAGCAGCTTCCGACCTCGTGAAGCCCAAGAGACCCAGTACTTC.

J is TRBJ2-4 and V is TRBV27; D gene unclear. V was shortened by 2 bases and J by 8 bases, with 7 bases between the two germline ends. Germline V gives CDR1 MNHEY, CDR2 SMNVEV (reference sequence). This CDR3 spans 12 amino acids. Here the CDR3 reads CASSLDGYIQYF. In DNA form, the CDR3 reads TGTGCCAGCAGTTTAGACGGGTACATTCAGTACTTC.